This T cell receptor beta chain is from a study of blood T cell repertoires in COVID-19. For the study at large: COVID-19 samples collected from the United States, Italy and Spain covered acute and convalescent phases. PBMCs, B-cell-depleted T cells, or T cells were the source of the cDNA or gDNA that made up the material.

This clone was picked up one time. Per the authors' pipeline: The assay estimated nucleated cells by amplifying reference gene primers. Using immunoSEQ multiplex PCR, the repertoire was profiled, and TCRdb retains in-frame clones only, with some absent. For V, J and clone size, that table is used; D and trimming come from the DNA. The sample lists about 88,000 clones; 75% to 90% were seen once. The CDR3 runs 16 residues. V was cut by 5 bases and J by 0 bases, with 14 bases left in between. Germline V gene data show CDR1 as SGHTA and CDR2 as FQGNSA. The sample taken for sequencing was peripheral blood. This clonotype was sampled from a male donor with acute or convalescent COVID-19. The chain couples TRBV7-2 to TRBJ1-3; D perhaps matches TRBD1 (5 bases). As DNA, the CDR3 is TGTGCCAGCAGCGACTATCGGGGGAGCTCTGGAAACACCATATATTTT. Translated, it gives CASSDYRGSSGNTIYF.